These 26 T cell receptor beta chains were sequenced from one sample in a study of chemoradiotherapy in HPV16-positive cancers. Libraries were prepared by immunoSEQ multiplex PCR; TCRdb keeps only in-frame clonotypes and omits some of them. The profile shows 9,500 to 15,000 clones, 63% of them singletons. This material was obtained from a patient who underwent chemoradiotherapy. The receptors were gathered from a human donor with HPV-associated anogenital cancer.

The V call is TRBV6-4, the J call TRBJ2-2, with D unresolved. Per the germline V gene, CDR1 is MRHNA and CDR2 is SNTAGT. Trimming removed 4 bases from V and 1 base from J, with 7 bases in between. The CDR3 runs 14 residues. This CDR3 is CASSVEQNTGELFF. The CDR3 nucleotides are TGTGCCAGCAGTGTAGAACAGAACACCGGGGAGCTGTTTTTT.

As for this clone: Distinct nucleotide sequences in the sample also encode this CDR3. This chain joins TRBV2 and TRBJ2-1; D perhaps matches TRBD2 (5 bases). The CDR3 runs to 15 residues. Looked up from germline, CDR1 is SNHLY and CDR2 is FYNNEI. Trimming took off 8 bases at V and 7 bases at J, with 21 bases between the two ends. The chain's CDR3 is CASLSEEAYTNEQFF. For the CDR3, the DNA is TGTGCCAGCCTTTCAGAGGAGGCCTACACAAATGAGCAGTTCTTC. Filled out from reference TRBV2 and TRBJ2-1, the complete variable domain reads EPEVTQTPSHQVTQMGQEVILRCVPISNHLYFYWYRQILGQKVEFLVSFYNNEISEKSEIFDDQFSVERPDGSNFTLKIRSTKLEDSAMYFCASLSEEAYTNEQFFGPGTRLTVL.

Only a few counts were recorded for this clone. This chain links TRBV10-1 with TRBJ2-1, with D tentatively TRBD1 (5 bases). V lost 8 bases and J 2 bases, leaving 10 bases between the germline ends. Looked up from germline, CDR1 is WNHNN and CDR2 is SYGVQD (reference sequence). The CDR3 runs 13 residues. CDR3: CASGAGPYNEQFF. Here the CDR3 DNA reads TGCGCCAGCGGGGCAGGCCCCTACAATGAGCAGTTCTTC.

This clone has just a few counts. CDR3 amino acids: CASSPVGAWANVLTF. The CDR3 DNA sequence: TGTGCCAGCAGCCCGGTCGGGGCTTGGGCCAACGTCCTGACTTTC. This chain links TRBV11-2 with TRBJ2-6; D is possibly TRBD1 or TRBD2 (5 bases each). The germline V gene encodes CDR1 SGHAT and CDR2 FQNNGV. The CDR3 extends over 15 amino acids. Trimming shortened V by 5 bases and J by 5 bases, and 13 bases separated the two germline ends.

By share, this clone ranks as medium-sized. The chain uses TRBV5-6 and TRBJ1-6; D unclear. Per the germline V gene, CDR1 is SGHDT and CDR2 is YYEEEE. Trimming removed 3 bases from V and 8 bases from J, with 6 bases in between. This CDR3 region has 12 residues. CDR3 sequence reads: CASSSGHSPLHF. As DNA, the CDR3 is TGTGCCAGCAGCTCCGGTCATTCACCCCTCCACTTT.

The chain uses TRBV28 and TRBJ1-4; D is undetermined. The CDR3 totals 11 residues. CDR1 is MDHEN and CDR2 is SYDVKM in the germline V gene. Trimming took 7 bases from V and 11 from J, leaving 11 bases between them. The CDR3 here is CASIDGPKLFF. The CDR3 DNA follows: TGTGCCAGCATCGATGGGCCTAAACTGTTTTTT.

This rearrangement joins TRBV20-1 to TRBJ1-1, with a weak D call TRBD1 (6 bases). The CDR3 is 10 residues long. CDR1 DFQATT and CDR2 SNEGSKA come from the germline V gene (reference sequence). V dropped 5 bases and J dropped 7 bases, with 8 bases sitting between them. CDR3 nucleotides: TGCAGTGCTGGACAGTATGAAGCTTTCTTT. This translates into CSAGQYEAFF.

This chain links TRBV2 with TRBJ1-1; D is perhaps TRBD1 (5 bases). This CDR3 comprises 14 residues. The ends were cut back, 4 bases at V and 0 bases at J, with 9 bases in the middle. CDR1 and CDR2 from the germline V gene are SNHLY and FYNNEI. Here the CDR3 DNA reads TGTGCCAGCAGTGTTGACAGATTGAACACTGAAGCTTTCTTT. Translation gives CASSVDRLNTEAFF.

This clone turned up a few times. The chain carries TRBV6-1 and TRBJ1-2; TRBD1 matches at 7 bases. V gave up 5 bases and J gave up 9 bases; unmatched junction bases: 9. This CDR3 is 13 amino acids long. CDR1 is MNHNS, CDR2 SASEGT, per germline. CDR3 region: CASSPDRAGSYTF. In DNA, the CDR3 is TGTGCCAGCAGTCCCGACAGGGCGGGAAGCTACACCTTC.

J is TRBJ1-1 and V is TRBV7-9, with no clear D. Germline CDR1 and CDR2: SEHNR and FQNEAQ (reference sequence). Trimming removed 0 bases at V and 0 bases at J, with 5 bases between. The CDR3 extends over 14 amino acids. The DNA for the CDR3 is TGTGCCAGCAGCTTAGCTGAGATGAACACTGAAGCTTTCTTT. Its translation: CASSLAEMNTEAFF.

The V gene is TRBV4-1, the J gene TRBJ2-7, with 9 bases that match TRBD2. Germline V lookup: CDR1 MGHRA, CDR2 YSYEKL. J lost 2 bases, V lost 0 bases, and 5 bases had no gene match. The CDR3 spans 16 residues. The CDR3 region is CASSQDGVAGAYEQYF. The CDR3 DNA reads TGCGCCAGCAGCCAAGATGGAGTAGCGGGGGCCTACGAGCAGTACTTC.

This clone was detected only a few times. CDR3 in DNA: TGTGCCAGCGCCCTGGGGGGGCAGTGGCAGCCCCAGCATTTT. Its protein product is CASALGGQWQPQHF. This chain connects TRBV28 to TRBJ1-5, with D perhaps TRBD1 (6 bases). Germline assignment: CDR1 MDHEN and CDR2 SYDVKM. Between the trimmed V and J ends, which lost 8 bases and 7 bases, there was a span of 18 bases. The CDR3 is 14 residues long.

The rearrangement joins TRBV15 to TRBJ2-7, with TRBD1 identical over 8 bases. This CDR3 spans 14 amino acids. Losses at the gene ends were 3 bases for V and 2 bases for J; bases not matched to a gene: 3. The germline V gene has CDR1 LNHNV and CDR2 YYDKDF (reference sequence). CDR3 in DNA: TGTGCCACCAGCAGGGACAGGGTGGCCTACGAGCAGTACTTC. It specifies CATSRDRVAYEQYF.

The CDR3 sequence: CASSEAETTINEQFF. CDR3 nucleotide sequence: TGTGCCAGCAGTGAAGCCGAGACTACCATCAATGAGCAGTTCTTC. This chain connects TRBV2 to TRBJ2-1; a weak D match, TRBD2 (5 bases). The V gene lost 0 bases and the J gene lost 6 bases, with 12 bases spanning the gap. The CDR3 runs 15 residues. Germline CDR1 reads SNHLY; CDR2 reads FYNNEI.

V and J are TRBV11-2 and TRBJ2-1; D is unresolved. Germline CDR1 reads SGHAT; CDR2 reads FQNNGV. V was pared by 0 bases and J by 5 bases, with 8 bases between. There are 14 residues in the CDR3. This CDR3 reads CASSLEPRDNEQFF. As DNA, the CDR3 is TGTGCCAGCAGCTTAGAACCCCGGGACAATGAGCAGTTCTTC.

CDR3 nucleotide sequence: TGTGCCAGCTCACCAACAGGGAACACTGAAGCTTTCTTT. This codes for CASSPTGNTEAFF. The genes are TRBV18 and TRBJ1-1, with a possible D match to TRBD1 (5 bases). Germline CDR1 KGHSH, CDR2 LQKENI. V was clipped by 2 bases and J by 1 base, with 5 bases between them. The length of the CDR3 is 13 residues.

The gene calls are TRBV30 and TRBJ1-2, with D perhaps TRBD1 (6 bases). This CDR3 has 13 residues. The germline V and J ends were trimmed by 5 bases and 2 bases, with 12 bases remaining between them. CDR1 and CDR2 (germline): GTSNPN, SVGIG (reference sequence). This CDR3 reads CAWDPQGNYGYTF. In nucleotides, the CDR3 is TGTGCCTGGGACCCCCAGGGGAACTATGGCTACACCTTC. The full variable domain, its missing parts supplied by reference TRBV30 and TRBJ1-2, is SQTIHQWPATLVQPVGSPLSLECTVEGTSNPNLYWYRQAAGRGLQLLFYSVGIGQISSEVPQNLSASRPQDRQFILSSKKLLLSDSGFYLCAWDPQGNYGYTFGSGTRLTVV.

The rearrangement links TRBV9 to TRBJ1-3, with a weak D call TRBD1 (6 bases). Trimming took off 2 bases at V and 1 base at J, with 13 bases between the two ends. Germline assignment: CDR1 SGDLS and CDR2 YYNGEE. The CDR3 is 16 residues long. The CDR3 nucleotides read TGTGCCAGCAGCGTCACAGGGACAACTTCTGGAAACACCATATATTTT. Its translation: CASSVTGTTSGNTIYF.

By sample share, this clone is large. The rearrangement links TRBV19 to TRBJ1-1, with a possible D match to TRBD1 (5 bases). Germline assignment: CDR1 LNHDA and CDR2 SQIVND (reference sequence). V shed 3 bases and J shed 2 bases, with 16 bases lying between them. This CDR3 has 16 residues. CDR3 DNA sequence: TGTGCCAGTAGTATGGGGCGGGCAGCGTATAACACTGAAGCTTTCTTT. It codes for CASSMGRAAYNTEAFF.

The V and J genes are TRBV6-5 and TRBJ2-7; D is possibly TRBD2 (6 bases). With 6 bases removed from V and 7 bases from J, the gap between germline ends came to 22 bases. Germline V CDR1 and CDR2: MNHEY, SVGAGI. The CDR3 runs to 15 residues. CDR3 sequence (DNA): TGTGCCAGCAGGAACAGGTGGGGGGAAAGGGAGGAGCAGTACTTC. Encoded protein: CASRNRWGEREEQYF.

The gene calls are TRBV5-1 and TRBJ2-1; weak D call: TRBD2 (6 bases). Trimming cost V 0 bases and J 10 bases, with 20 bases left between them. The length of the CDR3 is 16 residues. Germline loops: CDR1 SGHRS, CDR2 YFSETQ. CDR3 in DNA: TGCGCCAGCAGCTTGGTCCTCGGAGGGGCGATACGGGAGCAGTTCTTC. It specifies CASSLVLGGAIREQFF.

The rearrangement uses TRBV9 and TRBJ2-1; TRBD2 aligns across 9 bases. The length of the CDR3 is 17 residues. Germline assignment: CDR1 SGDLS and CDR2 YYNGEE. Trimming cost V 0 bases and J 4 bases; bases outside gene matches: 8. The CDR3 DNA follows: TGTGCCAGCAGCGTAGTGGCTAGCGGGGACGGGTACAATGAGCAGTTCTTC. It translates to CASSVVASGDGYNEQFF.

This clone was recorded a few times. J is TRBJ2-7 and V is TRBV29-1; the match to TRBD1 covers 7 bases. V gave up 2 bases and J gave up 5 bases; unmatched junction bases: 9. This CDR3 is built from 14 residues. Germline V gene lookup returns CDR1 SQVTM and CDR2 ANQGSEA. CDR3 amino acids: CSVERNRGADEQYF. CDR3 DNA sequence: TGCAGCGTTGAAAGGAACAGGGGCGCGGACGAGCAGTACTTC.

V and J are TRBV2 and TRBJ2-6; D remains ambiguous. Germline V gene data show CDR1 as SNHLY and CDR2 as FYNNEI. The CDR3 has 15 residues. Trimming took off 7 bases at V and 3 bases at J, with 13 bases between the two ends. This CDR3 is CASKVRFYGANVLTF. For the CDR3, the DNA is TGTGCCAGCAAGGTCCGGTTTTATGGGGCCAACGTCCTGACTTTC.

The V gene is TRBV9, the J gene TRBJ2-3, with D possibly matching TRBD2 (5 bases). V lost 3 bases and J 5 bases, leaving 19 bases between the germline ends. Germline CDR1 reads SGDLS; CDR2 reads YYNGEE. CDR3 length equals 16 residues. Here the CDR3 reads CASSEEEVSFGDTQYF. The CDR3 nucleotides are TGTGCCAGCAGCGAAGAGGAGGTGAGTTTCGGAGATACGCAGTATTTT.

The genes are TRBV10-1 and TRBJ1-6; D is unresolved. The germline CDR1 and CDR2 sequences are WNHNN and SYGVQD (reference sequence). V was clipped by 10 bases and J by 10 bases, with 14 bases between them. This CDR3 spans 12 amino acids. The CDR3 is CATRHLGSPLHF. The CDR3 DNA is TGCGCCACCCGACACCTCGGGTCACCCCTCCACTTT.